This paragraph covers one T cell receptor beta chain sequence. An end of the junction differs from the germline gene, which may be a read error. TCRdb keeps only in-frame clones here, not all; method: immunoSEQ multiplex PCR. The table records hundreds of thousands of clones, 70% to 90% of them present only once. This CDR3 has 13 amino acids. The V gene's germline CDR1 is LGHNA and CDR2 YNFKEQ. Treatment specified: around 19 received Ad26.COV2.S at low or high dose, single or two shots; about 5 received placebo; per-sample allocation not given. At day 63 after the first vaccine or placebo injection, samples were drawn. This entry is derived from a study of Ad26.COV2.S vaccination and SARS-CoV-2 variants.

This TCR was sampled from a person between 18 and 65 years old who received the Ad26.COV2.S COVID-19 vaccine or a placebo. The material was peripheral blood, obtained in a trial of Ad26.COV2.S vaccine versus placebo. The V gene is TRBV4-2, the J gene TRBJ1-1; tentatively, D is TRBD1 (6 bases). The CDR3 spells CASSQDLKGDAIF. CDR3 in DNA: TGTGCCAGCAGCCAAGATTTAAAGGGGGACGCGATCTTT.